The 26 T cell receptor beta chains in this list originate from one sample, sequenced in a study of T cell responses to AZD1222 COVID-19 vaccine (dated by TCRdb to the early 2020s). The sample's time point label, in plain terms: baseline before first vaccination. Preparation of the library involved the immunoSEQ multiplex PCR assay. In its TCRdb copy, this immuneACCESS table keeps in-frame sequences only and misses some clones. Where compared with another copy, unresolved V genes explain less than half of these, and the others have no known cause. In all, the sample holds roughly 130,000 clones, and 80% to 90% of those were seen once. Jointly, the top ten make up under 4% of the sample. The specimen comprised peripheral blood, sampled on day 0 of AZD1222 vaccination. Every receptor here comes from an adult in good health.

In nucleotides, the CDR3 is TGTGCCAGCAGTTACCCTCCTACGGAGCAGTACTTC. It codes for CASSYPPTEQYF. This sequence joins TRBV6-2 or TRBV6-3 and TRBJ2-7; the D is unclear. The CDR3 is 12 amino acids. Germline V gene sequence: CDR1 MNHEY, CDR2 SVGEGT. V was trimmed by 2 bases and J by 7 bases, leaving 9 bases between them.

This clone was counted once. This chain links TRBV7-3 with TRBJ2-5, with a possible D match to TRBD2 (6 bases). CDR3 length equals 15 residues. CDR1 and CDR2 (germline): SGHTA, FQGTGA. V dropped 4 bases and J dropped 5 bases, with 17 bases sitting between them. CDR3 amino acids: CASSSAGTVRETQYF. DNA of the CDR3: TGTGCCAGCAGCTCAGCCGGGACTGTCCGGGAGACCCAGTACTTC.

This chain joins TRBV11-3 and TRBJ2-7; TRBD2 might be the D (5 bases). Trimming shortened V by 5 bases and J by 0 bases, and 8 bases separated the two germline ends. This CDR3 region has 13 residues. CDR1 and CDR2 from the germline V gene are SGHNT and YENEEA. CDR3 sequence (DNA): TGTGCCAGCAGCCCGGGGAGCTCCTACGAGCAGTACTTC. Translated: CASSPGSSYEQYF.

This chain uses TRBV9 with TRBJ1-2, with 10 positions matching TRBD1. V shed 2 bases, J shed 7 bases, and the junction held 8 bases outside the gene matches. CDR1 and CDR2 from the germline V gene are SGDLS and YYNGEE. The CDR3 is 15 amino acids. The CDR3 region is CASSVLGQGVGGYTF. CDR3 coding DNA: TGTGCCAGCAGCGTCCTCGGACAGGGGGTGGGTGGCTACACCTTC. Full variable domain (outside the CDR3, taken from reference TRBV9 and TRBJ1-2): DSGVTQTPKHLITATGQRVTLRCSPRSGDLSVYWYQQSLDQGLQFLIQYYNGEERAKGNILERFSAQQFPDLHSELNLSSLELGDSALYFCASSVLGQGVGGYTFGSGTRLTVV.

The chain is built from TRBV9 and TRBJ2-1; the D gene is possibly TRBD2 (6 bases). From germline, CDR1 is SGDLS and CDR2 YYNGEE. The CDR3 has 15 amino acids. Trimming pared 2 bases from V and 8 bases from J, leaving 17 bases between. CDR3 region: CASSVGLGPGDEQFF. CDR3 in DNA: TGTGCCAGCAGCGTCGGACTGGGCCCGGGGGATGAGCAGTTCTTC.

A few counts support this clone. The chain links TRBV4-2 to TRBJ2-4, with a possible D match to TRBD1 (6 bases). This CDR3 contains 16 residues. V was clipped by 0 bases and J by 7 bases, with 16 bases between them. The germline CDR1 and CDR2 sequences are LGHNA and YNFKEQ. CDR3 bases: TGTGCCAGCAGCCAAGAGGGGACAAGAGGAAGGAACATTCAGTACTTC. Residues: CASSQEGTRGRNIQYF.

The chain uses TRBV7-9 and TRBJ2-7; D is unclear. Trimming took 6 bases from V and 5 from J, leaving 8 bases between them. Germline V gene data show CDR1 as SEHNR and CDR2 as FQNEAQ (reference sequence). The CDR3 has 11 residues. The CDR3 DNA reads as TGTGCCAGCAGGGGCGTGGACGAGCAGTACTTC. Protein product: CASRGVDEQYF.

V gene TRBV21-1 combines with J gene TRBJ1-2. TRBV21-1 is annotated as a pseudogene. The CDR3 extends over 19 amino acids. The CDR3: CASSIRPGLTLPGHYGYTF. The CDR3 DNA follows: TGTGCCAGCAGCATCCGGCCAGGACTTACTCTTCCTGGACATTATGGCTACACCTTC.

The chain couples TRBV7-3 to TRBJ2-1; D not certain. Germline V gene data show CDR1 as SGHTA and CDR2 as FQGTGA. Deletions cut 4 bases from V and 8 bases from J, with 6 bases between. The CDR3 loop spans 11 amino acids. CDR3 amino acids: CASSSNYEQFF. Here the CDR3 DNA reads TGTGCCAGCAGCTCGAACTATGAGCAGTTCTTC.

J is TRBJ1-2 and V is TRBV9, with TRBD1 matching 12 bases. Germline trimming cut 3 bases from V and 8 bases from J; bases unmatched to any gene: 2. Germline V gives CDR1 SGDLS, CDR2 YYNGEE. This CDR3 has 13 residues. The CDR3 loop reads CASSAGTGGGYTF. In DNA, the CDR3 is TGTGCCAGCAGCGCTGGGACAGGGGGCGGCTACACCTTC.

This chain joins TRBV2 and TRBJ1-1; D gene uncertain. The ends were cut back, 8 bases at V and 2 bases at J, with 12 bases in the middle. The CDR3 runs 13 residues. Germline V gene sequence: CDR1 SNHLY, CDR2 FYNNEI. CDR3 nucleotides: TGTGCCAGCGACTCTAGGACCAACACTGAAGCTTTCTTT. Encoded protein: CASDSRTNTEAFF.

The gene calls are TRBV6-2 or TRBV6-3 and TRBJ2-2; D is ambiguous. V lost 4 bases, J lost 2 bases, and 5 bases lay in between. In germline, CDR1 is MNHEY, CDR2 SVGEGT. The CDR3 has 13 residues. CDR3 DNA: TGTGCCAGCAGTTTGTCAAACACCGGGGAGCTGTTTTTT. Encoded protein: CASSLSNTGELFF.

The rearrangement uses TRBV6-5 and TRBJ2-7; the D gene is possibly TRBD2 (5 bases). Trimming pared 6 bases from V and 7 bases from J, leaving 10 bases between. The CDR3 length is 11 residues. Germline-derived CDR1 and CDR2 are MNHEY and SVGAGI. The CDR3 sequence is CASRDPGEQYF. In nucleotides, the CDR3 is TGTGCCAGCAGGGACCCGGGGGAGCAGTACTTC.

The CDR3 DNA reads as TGTGCCTGGGGGGGACCGGGGTCCTACGAGCAGTACTTC. Its translation is CAWGGPGSYEQYF. The J gene is TRBJ2-7, the V gene TRBV30; D is perhaps TRBD1 or TRBD2 (5 bases each). CDR1 GTSNPN and CDR2 SVGIG come from the germline V gene (reference sequence). This CDR3 has 13 residues. Trimming cost V 5 bases and J 1 base, with 12 bases left between them. Filled out from reference TRBV30 and TRBJ2-7, the complete variable domain reads SQTIHQWPATLVQPVGSPLSLECTVEGTSNPNLYWYRQAAGRGLQLLFYSVGIGQISSEVPQNLSASRPQDRQFILSSKKLLLSDSGFYLCAWGGPGSYEQYFGPGTRLTVT.

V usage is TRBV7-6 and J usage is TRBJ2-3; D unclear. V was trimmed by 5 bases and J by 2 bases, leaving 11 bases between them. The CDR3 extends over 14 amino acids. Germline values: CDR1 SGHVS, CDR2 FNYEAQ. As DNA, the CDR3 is TGTGCCAGCAGCCGAACTGACCCCACAGATACGCAGTATTTT. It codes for CASSRTDPTDTQYF.

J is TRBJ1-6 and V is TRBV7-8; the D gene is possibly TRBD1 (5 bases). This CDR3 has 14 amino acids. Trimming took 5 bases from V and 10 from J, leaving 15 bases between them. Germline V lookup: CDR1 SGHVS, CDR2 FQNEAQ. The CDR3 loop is CASSPWGERSPLHF. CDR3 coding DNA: TGTGCCAGCAGCCCCTGGGGGGAAAGGTCACCCCTCCACTTT.

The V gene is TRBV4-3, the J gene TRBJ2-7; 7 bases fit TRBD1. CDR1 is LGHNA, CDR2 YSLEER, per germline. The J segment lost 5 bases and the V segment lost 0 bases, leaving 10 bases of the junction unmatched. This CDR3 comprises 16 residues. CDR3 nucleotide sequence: TGCGCCAGCAGCCAAGATCACTTCAGGGGGTTACACGAGCAGTACTTC. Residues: CASSQDHFRGLHEQYF.

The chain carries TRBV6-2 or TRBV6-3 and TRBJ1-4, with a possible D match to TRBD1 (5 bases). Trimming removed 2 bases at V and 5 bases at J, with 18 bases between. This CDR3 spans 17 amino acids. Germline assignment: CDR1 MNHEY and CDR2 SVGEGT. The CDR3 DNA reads TGTGCCAGCAGTTACGGTGGCGGAGGGGAAAAAAATGAAAAACTGTTTTTT. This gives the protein CASSYGGGGEKNEKLFF.

The CDR3 here is CASSQVALEKLFF. The CDR3 DNA sequence: TGCGCCAGCAGCCAGGTGGCGCTGGAAAAACTGTTTTTT. This rearrangement joins TRBV4-1 to TRBJ1-4; no clear D. V dropped 3 bases and J dropped 8 bases, with 10 bases sitting between them. The CDR3 runs 13 residues. CDR1 MGHRA and CDR2 YSYEKL come from the germline V gene.

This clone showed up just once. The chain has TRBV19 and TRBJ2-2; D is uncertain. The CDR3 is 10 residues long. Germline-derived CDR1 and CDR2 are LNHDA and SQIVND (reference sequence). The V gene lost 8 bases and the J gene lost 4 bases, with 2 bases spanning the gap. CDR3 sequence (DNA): TGTGCCAGTGGCACCGGGGAGCTGTTTTTT. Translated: CASGTGELFF.

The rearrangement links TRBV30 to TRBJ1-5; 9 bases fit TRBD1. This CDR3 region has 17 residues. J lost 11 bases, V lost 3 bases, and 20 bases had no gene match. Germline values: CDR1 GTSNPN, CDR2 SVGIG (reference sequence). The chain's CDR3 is CAWRINYDGQGRQTQHF. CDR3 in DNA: TGTGCCTGGAGGATAAACTACGACGGACAGGGGCGGCAAACCCAGCATTTT.

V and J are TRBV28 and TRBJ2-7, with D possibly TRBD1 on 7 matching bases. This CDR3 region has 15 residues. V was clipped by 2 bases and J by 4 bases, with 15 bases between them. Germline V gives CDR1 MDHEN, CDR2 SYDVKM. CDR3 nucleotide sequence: TGTGCCAGCAGTTTAGGTCCCAGGGGGGAGTACGAGCAGTACTTC. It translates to CASSLGPRGEYEQYF.

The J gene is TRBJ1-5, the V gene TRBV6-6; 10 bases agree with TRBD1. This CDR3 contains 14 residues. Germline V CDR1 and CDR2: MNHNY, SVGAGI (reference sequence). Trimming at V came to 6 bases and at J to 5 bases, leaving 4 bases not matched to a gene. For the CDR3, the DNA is TGTGCCAGCAGCGGACAGGGGGTCGATCAGCCCCAGCATTTT. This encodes CASSGQGVDQPQHF.

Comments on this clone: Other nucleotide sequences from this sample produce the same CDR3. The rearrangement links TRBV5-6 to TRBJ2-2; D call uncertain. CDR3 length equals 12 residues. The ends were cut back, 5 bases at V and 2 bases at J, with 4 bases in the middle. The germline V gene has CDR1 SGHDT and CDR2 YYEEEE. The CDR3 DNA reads TGTGCCAGCAGTTTTAACACCGGGGAGCTGTTTTTT. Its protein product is CASSFNTGELFF.

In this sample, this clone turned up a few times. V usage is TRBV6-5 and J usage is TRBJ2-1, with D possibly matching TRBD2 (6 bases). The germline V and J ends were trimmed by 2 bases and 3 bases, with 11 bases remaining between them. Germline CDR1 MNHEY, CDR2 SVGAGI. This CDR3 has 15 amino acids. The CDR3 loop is CASSYRDSYYNEQFF. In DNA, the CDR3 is TGTGCCAGCAGTTACAGGGACTCTTACTACAATGAGCAGTTCTTC.

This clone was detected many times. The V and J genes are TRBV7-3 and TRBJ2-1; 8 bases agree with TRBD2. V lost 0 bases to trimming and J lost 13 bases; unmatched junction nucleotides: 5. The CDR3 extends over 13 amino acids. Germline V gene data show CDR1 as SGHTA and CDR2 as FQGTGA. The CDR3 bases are TGTGCCAGCAGCTTAACTAGCGGGGCGGATCAGTTCTTC. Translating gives CASSLTSGADQFF.